This T cell receptor beta chain was sequenced in a study of cytomegalovirus exposure and HLA in healthy donors. At the level of the study: Some 77 million unique TCRs from HLA-typed donors were held in an early release of data.

Everyone who donated was a healthy bone marrow donor. Study-wide results and limits: Across donors, presence/absence analyses took sequencing depth to be roughly uniform.

For this clone: The antigen is not known.

Between the trimmed V and J ends, which lost 4 bases and 2 bases, there was a span of 8 bases. Germline CDR1 and CDR2: SQVTM and ANQGSEA. The CDR3 is made up of 12 amino acids. Primers included in the PCR were 60 Vbeta and 13 Jbeta primers. As originally analysed: As a later analysis found, there were 80 million or so unique TCR beta chains, of which around 9.9 million were shared. The table came from immunoSEQ multiplex PCR; TCRdb's copy has only in-frame clones and leaves some out. V, J and clone size are those of that table, while D and trimming were read from the DNA. Of roughly 150,000 clones listed, 64% are singletons.

The receptor's source is a woman aged 30 to 39 in good health and CMV-seropositive. Sequencing was performed on PBMCs. The rearrangement uses TRBV29-1 and TRBJ2-5; TRBD2 might be the D (5 bases). CDR3 sequence: CSVGQRQETQYF. DNA for the CDR3: TGCAGCGTTGGTCAGCGGCAAGAGACCCAGTACTTC.